The sequence of this T cell receptor beta chain was determined in a study of PD-1 blockade in classical Hodgkin lymphoma. Germline loops: CDR1 MGHRA, CDR2 YSYEKL. The CDR3 covers 15 residues. Trimming shortened V by 6 bases and J by 2 bases, and 15 bases separated the two germline ends. All trial patients relapsed after autologous stem cell transplantation. This table comes from immunoSEQ multiplex PCR, and its TCRdb copy is limited to in-frame clones, with some not included. Of approximately 73,000 clones listed, about 93% were seen once; the top ten hold approximately 8.1%. The origin of this receptor is a human donor with classical Hodgkin lymphoma. The genes are TRBV4-1 and TRBJ2-3, with D possibly TRBD2 on 5 matching bases. The sequencing used peripheral blood mononuclear cells (PBMCs), collected at baseline. The CDR3 here is CASRHSGRTTDTQYF. CDR3 nucleotide sequence: TGCGCCAGCAGGCATTCGGGGAGAACCACAGATACGCAGTATTTT.